The 24 T cell receptor beta chains below all came from one sample that was sequenced in a study of blood T cell repertoires in COVID-19. TCRdb's table, derived via immunoSEQ multiplex PCR, lists solely in-frame clones and lacks some. The table lists fewer than 300,000 clones, roughly 88% of them singletons. Sequenced material: peripheral blood. Receptor source: a woman aged 30 to 39 with acute or convalescent COVID-19.

The chain recombines TRBV24-1 with TRBJ2-2; D gene unclear. This CDR3 region has 16 residues. Germline V lookup: CDR1 KGHDR, CDR2 SFDVKD. V was shortened by 3 bases and J by 0 bases, with 10 bases between the two germline ends. The CDR3 protein is CATSDPSSANTGELFF. The DNA for the CDR3 is TGTGCCACCAGTGATCCGAGCAGCGCGAACACCGGGGAGCTGTTTTTT.

V is TRBV27 and J is TRBJ2-7, with 8 bases aligning to TRBD2. Germline lookup yields CDR1 MNHEY and CDR2 SMNVEV (reference sequence). The trim removed 6 bases at V and 4 bases at J, leaving 14 bases unmatched. This CDR3 comprises 16 residues. The CDR3 DNA reads as TGTGCCAGCAGGCCCTTCCTTAGCGGGAATAGGTACGAGCAGTACTTC. Protein sequence: CASRPFLSGNRYEQYF.

This clone was recorded once. The rearrangement links TRBV6-2 or TRBV6-3 to TRBJ2-1, with TRBD1 as a possible D gene (5 bases). Trimming left V 0 bases short and J 10 bases short, with 13 bases between. This CDR3 contains 14 residues. The V gene's germline CDR1 is MNHEY and CDR2 SVGEGT. The CDR3 DNA is TGTGCCAGCAGTTACTCCTTAGGTAGGGGCGAGCAGTTCTTC. Its protein product is CASSYSLGRGEQFF.

The J gene is TRBJ2-7, the V gene TRBV9; D is possibly TRBD2 (6 bases). V was shortened by 0 bases and J by 0 bases, with 13 bases between the two germline ends. Germline-derived CDR1 and CDR2 are SGDLS and YYNGEE. The CDR3 is 16 amino acids. The CDR3 nucleotides are TGTGCCAGCAGCGTAGCGGCGGGACCCGGCTCCTACGAGCAGTACTTC. Protein sequence: CASSVAAGPGSYEQYF.

This clone was seen a few times. V usage is TRBV7-2 and J usage is TRBJ2-1, with TRBD2 matching 12 bases. The germline CDR1 and CDR2 sequences are SGHTA and FQGNSA. This CDR3 comprises 17 residues. Losses at the gene ends were 5 bases for V and 8 bases for J; bases not matched to a gene: 13. The CDR3 region is CASSPIPLAGGHDEQFF. Written as DNA, the CDR3 is TGTGCCAGCAGCCCCATCCCACTAGCGGGAGGTCACGATGAGCAGTTCTTC.

This chain links TRBV9 with TRBJ1-1; 8 positions match TRBD1. Germline V gives CDR1 SGDLS, CDR2 YYNGEE. V shed 4 bases, J shed 6 bases, and the junction held 2 bases outside the gene matches. The CDR3 contains 12 residues. This CDR3 reads CASSPQGAEAFF. The DNA of the CDR3 is TGTGCCAGCAGCCCACAGGGGGCTGAAGCTTTCTTT.

The chain joins TRBV6-2 or TRBV6-3 to TRBJ2-7, with TRBD2 matching 12 bases. CDR3 length: 18 amino acids. Trimming cost V 5 bases and J 1 base; bases outside gene matches: 12. Germline-derived CDR1 and CDR2 are MNHEY and SVGEGT. CDR3 nucleotides: TGTGCCAGCAGTCCACGACTAGCGGGAGTACGTAATTCCTACGAGCAGTACTTC. This gives the protein CASSPRLAGVRNSYEQYF.

J is TRBJ2-2 and V is TRBV29-1; 9 bases are a match to TRBD2. V was clipped by 3 bases and J by 3 bases; unmatched bases: 5. Germline V CDR1 and CDR2: SQVTM, ANQGSEA. This CDR3 region has 15 residues. The CDR3 is CSVDSGGRDTGELFF. CDR3 DNA: TGCAGCGTTGATAGTGGCGGGAGGGACACCGGGGAGCTGTTTTTT.

J is TRBJ1-5 and V is TRBV15; 8 nucleotides align to TRBD1. This CDR3 comprises 15 residues. Germline lookup yields CDR1 LNHNV and CDR2 YYDKDF (reference sequence). With V trimmed by 7 bases and J by 6 bases, 11 bases remained unmatched. The CDR3 coding sequence is TGTGCCACCAAGCACGACAGGGGATCGGGTCAGCCCCAGCATTTT. Translated: CATKHDRGSGQPQHF.

This chain uses TRBV3-1 (or the pseudogene TRBV3-2) with TRBJ2-5; tentatively, D is TRBD2 (7 bases). This CDR3 region has 15 residues. Germline V gene lookup returns CDR1 LGHDT and CDR2 YNNKEL (reference sequence). The germline V and J ends were trimmed by 4 bases and 9 bases, with 21 bases remaining between them. CDR3 protein: CASSPMVGGDMAQYF. The CDR3, as DNA: TGTGCCAGCAGCCCCATGGTGGGGGGGGACATGGCCCAGTACTTC.

V is TRBV27 and J is TRBJ2-3; D unclear. The germline V gene encodes CDR1 MNHEY and CDR2 SMNVEV (reference sequence). V gave up 2 bases and J gave up 2 bases, with 8 bases separating them. This CDR3 contains 14 residues. CDR3 loop: CASSLQKFTDTQYF. The CDR3 nucleotides are TGTGCCAGCAGTTTACAGAAATTCACAGATACGCAGTATTTT.

This chain joins TRBV11-2 and TRBJ2-1; 11 bases are shared with TRBD1. V dropped 5 bases and J dropped 7; count of bases not matched to a gene: 7. Germline V gene lookup returns CDR1 SGHAT and CDR2 FQNNGV. This CDR3 is built from 15 residues. CDR3: CASSTGTGGWNEQFF. In DNA, the CDR3 is TGTGCCAGCAGCACGGGGACAGGGGGATGGAATGAGCAGTTCTTC.

The chain links TRBV5-1 to TRBJ2-7, with TRBD2 matching 9 bases. The junction had 5 bases not matched to a gene; V was cut back by 1 base and J by 3 bases. CDR1 and CDR2 (germline): SGHRS, YFSETQ. The CDR3 sequence is 15 residues long. CDR3 sequence: CASSLRLAASYEQYF. The CDR3 DNA reads TGCGCCAGCAGCTTGAGACTAGCGGCTAGCTACGAGCAGTACTTC.

V gene TRBV30 combines with J gene TRBJ2-3, with D uncertain. Germline CDR1 reads GTSNPN; CDR2 reads SVGIG (reference sequence). V shed 2 bases and J shed 2 bases, with 17 bases lying between them. The CDR3 has 16 residues. The DNA for the CDR3 is TGTGCCTGGAGTTTTGGCAGGCTGGGCTCCACAGATACGCAGTATTTT. This sequence encodes CAWSFGRLGSTDTQYF.

The chain links TRBV4-1 to TRBJ1-2, with 7 bases that match TRBD1. This CDR3 comprises 15 residues. After removal of 0 bases from V and 4 bases from J, the junction contained 5 bases not matched to a gene. The V gene's germline CDR1 is MGHRA and CDR2 YSYEKL. CDR3 nucleotide sequence: TGCGCCAGCAGCCAAGACCAGCCAGGGGGCTATGGCTACACCTTC. Protein sequence: CASSQDQPGGYGYTF.

V usage is TRBV18 and J usage is TRBJ1-2; 11 nucleotides line up with TRBD1. Germline V gene data show CDR1 as KGHSH and CDR2 as LQKENI. The CDR3 consists of 14 residues. V lost 3 bases and J lost 6; bases outside the gene matches: 3. The DNA of the CDR3 is TGTGCCAGCTCACCGGACAGGGGGCAGAATGGCTACACCTTC. Translation: CASSPDRGQNGYTF.

This CDR3 reads CSVGQLISYGYTF. In DNA form, the CDR3 reads TGCAGCGTAGGACAGCTAATCAGCTATGGCTACACCTTC. The chain employs TRBV29-1 and TRBJ1-2, with D possibly TRBD1 on 6 matching bases. V dropped 6 bases and J dropped 4 bases, with 15 bases sitting between them. Germline V gene lookup returns CDR1 SQVTM and CDR2 ANQGSEA. The CDR3 sequence is 13 residues long. The full variable domain, in which reference TRBV29-1 and TRBJ1-2 provide the parts outside the CDR3, is SAVISQKPSRDICQRGTSLTIQCQVDSQVTMMFWYRQQPGQSLTLIATANQGSEATYESGFVIDKFPISRPNLTFSTLTVSNMSPEDSSIYLCSVGQLISYGYTFGSGTRLTVV.

The rearrangement links TRBV5-6 to TRBJ1-5; TRBD1 aligns across 8 bases. Germline V gene sequence: CDR1 SGHDT, CDR2 YYEEEE. V lost 0 bases and J lost 5; bases outside the gene matches: 4. The CDR3 length is 15 residues. CDR3 in DNA: TGTGCCAGCAGCTTGGGCAGGGGGCGGCATCAGCCCCAGCATTTT. Protein: CASSLGRGRHQPQHF.

The CDR3 nucleotides are TGTGCCAGCAGTGTACCAGGCTCTGGAAACACCATATATTTT. Translated, it gives CASSVPGSGNTIYF. The chain carries TRBV2 and TRBJ1-3; D is ambiguous. CDR1 and CDR2 (germline): SNHLY, FYNNEI. The CDR3 runs to 14 residues. V was pared by 4 bases and J by 0 bases, with 7 bases between.

This clone was detected a few times. CDR3 nucleotides: TGTGCCAGCAGTTACGAAAGACTGACGGGACTAGCGAGCTACGAGCAGTACTTC. This gives the protein CASSYERLTGLASYEQYF. The genes are TRBV6-2 or TRBV6-3 and TRBJ2-7, with TRBD2 identical over 10 bases. Trimming cost V 2 bases and J 3 bases; bases outside gene matches: 13. The CDR3 is made up of 18 amino acids. Germline CDR1 and CDR2: MNHEY and SVGEGT.

V and J are TRBV5-8 and TRBJ1-6; 10 nucleotides agree with TRBD1. V gave up 0 bases and J gave up 10 bases; unmatched junction bases: 4. This CDR3 spans 15 amino acids. Germline V gene sequence: CDR1 SGHTS, CDR2 YDEGEE. The CDR3 DNA reads as TGTGCCAGCAGCTTGGAGGACAGGGGGAACTCACCCCTCCACTTT. Amino acids: CASSLEDRGNSPLHF.

The rearrangement links TRBV19 to TRBJ1-5; 7 bases match TRBD1. The CDR3 length is 15 residues. Unmatched junction bases numbered 10, after V lost 5 bases and J lost 6 bases. The germline CDR1 and CDR2 sequences are LNHDA and SQIVND (reference sequence). CDR3 sequence: CASSLPQGSIQPQHF. In DNA form, the CDR3 reads TGTGCCAGTAGTCTACCACAGGGGTCAATTCAGCCCCAGCATTTT.

The gene calls are TRBV19 and TRBJ1-5; D is possibly TRBD1 (5 bases). The CDR3 spans 16 residues. CDR1 LNHDA and CDR2 SQIVND come from the germline V gene (reference sequence). V lost 4 bases to trimming and J lost 3 bases, with 16 bases between them. In nucleotides, the CDR3 is TGTGCCAGTAGTACTTCTAGACAGAGCTACAATCAGCCCCAGCATTTT. Its protein product is CASSTSRQSYNQPQHF.

In DNA, the CDR3 is TGTGCCAGTCGATCGGGGACAGGGCTACCCTACGAGCAGTACTTC. Amino acids: CASRSGTGLPYEQYF. V usage is TRBV19 and J usage is TRBJ2-7; 9 bases line up with TRBD1. From germline, CDR1 is LNHDA and CDR2 SQIVND (reference sequence). With 8 bases clipped from V and 2 bases from J, the junction kept 10 bases outside the gene matches. CDR3 length: 15 amino acids.